This T cell receptor (beta chain) was obtained from a study of blood T cell repertoires in COVID-19 (dated by TCRdb to 2020 to 2022). Describing the broader study: Samples from collaborators originated in the United States, Italy and Spain and spanned both the acute and convalescent phases of COVID-19. The prospective study material was composed of cDNA or gDNA derived from T cells, B-cell-depleted T cells, or PBMCs. Subjects who had been exposed to COVID-19, were actively infected with it, or had recovered from it provided the deeply sampled blood TCRbeta repertoires that made up the dataset. The repertoires were released in a freely available public database intended as a resource for research on the immune response to SARS-CoV-2. Samples were obtained from the ongoing ImmuneRACE study (first 160 participants) and from about 1,300 subjects provided by 6 global collaborators. A de-identified subject ID, COVID-19 status, age in years and sex were almost always included in the sample metadata. Where available, HLA class I and class II types were obtained from metadata supplied by the sample provider rather than from assay-based typing. Overall study results and their limits: The amount of clinical and demographic metadata varied by source and participant and was provided uncurated.

CDR1 and CDR2 are drawn from the germline V gene: SGHVS, FNYEAQ. CDR3 length: 13 amino acids, cysteine to phenylalanine. The CDR3 DNA has 39 bases and is translated from base 1. Relative to germline, V is missing 4 bases and J is missing 10 bases, with 6 bases of the junction outside any gene match. Whole blood was collected in K2EDTA tubes by collaborating institutions according to the institutions' own protocols. For TCRbeta analysis, collaborator samples were shipped as frozen whole blood, as isolated PBMCs, or as DNA extracted from either sample type. TCRbeta CDR3 regions were amplified from genomic DNA by means of the immunoSEQ Assay, a bias-controlled multiplex PCR. The paper's data handling went like this. Within the assay, amplification of reference gene primers was used to estimate how many nucleated cells each sample contained. To quantify the absolute abundance of each unique TCRbeta CDR3 rearrangement, sequence reads were collapsed and filtered. For each sample, productive Simpson clonality was calculated as the square root of Simpson's diversity index across productive rearrangements. The immuneACCESS repertoire file appears here via TCRdb, limited to in-frame rearrangements. These files lack a portion of the clones; in checked studies, under half of the deficit traces to unresolved V genes, and the cause of the others is not known. For V, J and clone size, that table is used; D and trimming come from the DNA. For this sample the table gives roughly 180,000 clones, of which 76% were detected only once. The ten largest make up around 8.9% of the sample.

The count of this clone is one. The antigen it recognizes is unknown. Per-base qualities were not stored, and no clone one base away is much larger. The TCR comes from a woman aged 45-65 years with active or convalescent COVID-19. The sequence joins TRBV7-6 to TRBJ2-1; TRBD1 matches 8 bases in the middle. Sequenced input: peripheral blood. The DNA sequence reads TGTGCCAGCAGCTCTTACAGGGGGTCGGAGCAGTTCTTC. Its coded protein is CASSSYRGSEQFF.